A single sample is the source of the 27 T cell receptor beta chains below, sequenced in a study of molecular identifiers for immune sequencing clone quantification. MiXCR was run by TCRdb on the PCR reads, yielding one entry per CDR3 protein. The repertoire holds a few hundred thousand distinct CDR3 sequences, about a quarter seen once, with approximately 0.74% in the top ten. The specimen was naive CD8+ T cells from blood, with Jurkat cell RNA spiked in. Subset denoted: FACS-sorted CD8+CD4-CCR7+CD45RA+ naive T cells. The origin of the receptors is a human donor in good health. Some libraries in this study had Jurkat cell RNA spiked in.

The gene calls are TRBV19 and TRBJ1-5, with D unclear. Germline V gene data show CDR1 as LNHDA and CDR2 as SQIVND (reference sequence). The CDR3 covers 15 residues. Trimming took 3 bases from V and 2 from J, leaving 11 bases between them. CDR3 amino acids: CASSILDTGNQPQHF. DNA for the CDR3: TGTGCCAGTAGTATTTTAGACACGGGCAATCAGCCCCAGCATTTT.

This clonotype was observed at least ten times. Written as DNA, the CDR3 is TGTGCCAGCAGCTTGGCAATCAGGACTAGCGGGACATCCGATACGCAGTATTTT. Its translation is CASSLAIRTSGTSDTQYF. This sequence joins TRBV7-9 and TRBJ2-3, with 12 nucleotides matching TRBD2. This CDR3 region has 18 residues. Germline CDR1 reads SEHNR; CDR2 reads FQNEAQ (reference sequence). V lost 3 bases to trimming and J lost 6 bases; unmatched junction nucleotides: 13.

The chain links TRBV19 to TRBJ2-7, with D possibly matching TRBD1 (6 bases). Trimming pared 1 base from V and 3 bases from J, leaving 10 bases between. Looked up from germline, CDR1 is LNHDA and CDR2 is SQIVND (reference sequence). The CDR3 is 14 amino acids. CDR3 residues: CASSIAAGDYEQYF. The CDR3 DNA is TGTGCCAGTAGTATAGCTGCAGGGGACTACGAGCAGTACTTC.

In this sample, this clonotype turned up many times. This sequence joins TRBV7-8 and TRBJ1-4; tentatively, D is TRBD1 (6 bases). Between the trimmed V and J ends, which lost 5 bases and 5 bases, there was a span of 15 bases. From germline, CDR1 is SGHVS and CDR2 FQNEAQ. This CDR3 comprises 15 residues. The CDR3, as DNA: TGTGCCAGCAGCCTGACCAACAGGGACAATGAAAAACTGTTTTTT. Translating gives CASSLTNRDNEKLFF.

CDR3: CSARGLREAIYEQYF. CDR3 coding DNA: TGCAGTGCTAGAGGATTGCGGGAGGCGATCTACGAGCAGTACTTC. The V and J genes are TRBV20-1 and TRBJ2-7; 8 positions match TRBD2. The CDR3 has 15 amino acids. Germline V gene sequence: CDR1 DFQATT, CDR2 SNEGSKA (reference sequence). V dropped 1 base and J dropped 3; count of bases not matched to a gene: 8.

Many counts were recorded for this clonotype. V is TRBV19 and J is TRBJ2-7; D possibly uses TRBD1 or TRBD2 (5 bases each). This CDR3 is built from 15 residues. Trimming took 5 bases from V and 5 from J, leaving 19 bases between them. From germline, CDR1 is LNHDA and CDR2 SQIVND (reference sequence). This chain's CDR3 is CASSPTGTVLDEQYF. As DNA, the CDR3 is TGTGCCAGTAGTCCGACCGGGACGGTCCTAGACGAGCAGTACTTC.

With regard to this clonotype: Since a much larger clone is just one base distant, this may be a read error. CDR3 loop: CSVAHTRNTEAFF. In nucleotides, the CDR3 is TGCAGCGTAGCCCACACGAGGAACACTGAAGCTTTCTTT. The chain employs TRBV29-1 and TRBJ1-1; D is ambiguous. Trimming removed 6 bases from V and 1 base from J, with 12 bases in between. Germline V gene lookup returns CDR1 SQVTM and CDR2 ANQGSEA. This CDR3 is built from 13 residues.

This clonotype was seen only a few times. This chain joins TRBV24-1 and TRBJ2-1; D unclear. Trimming removed 3 bases from V and 4 bases from J, with 6 bases in between. CDR1 is KGHDR and CDR2 is SFDVKD in the germline V gene. There are 13 residues in the CDR3. The CDR3 spells CATSDLKYNEQFF. DNA of the CDR3: TGTGCCACCAGTGATCTCAAGTACAATGAGCAGTTCTTC.

This clonotype was counted between two and nine times. This chain joins TRBV7-9 and TRBJ1-5, with TRBD1 matching 7 bases. There are 16 residues in the CDR3. The germline gives CDR1 SEHNR, CDR2 FQNEAQ (reference sequence). J was trimmed by 2 bases and V by 4 bases; bases with no gene match: 8. The CDR3 sequence is CASSSTDRVGNQPQHF. Written as DNA, the CDR3 is TGTGCCAGCAGCTCAACCGACAGGGTTGGCAATCAGCCCCAGCATTTT.

Regarding this clonotype: A much larger clone is a single base away; this may be a read error. The V gene is TRBV5-5, the J gene TRBJ2-3; 9 nucleotides align to TRBD1. J was trimmed by 6 bases and V by 3 bases; bases with no gene match: 14. The CDR3 contains 17 residues. The germline V gene has CDR1 SGHKS and CDR2 YYEKEE (reference sequence). The CDR3 region is CASSYFAGDRAADTQYF. As DNA, the CDR3 is TGTGCCAGCAGCTATTTCGCCGGGGACAGGGCGGCTGATACGCAGTATTTT.

The sample holds many counts of this clonotype. The rearrangement uses TRBV2 and TRBJ2-4, with 7 nucleotides matching TRBD1. The germline V gene encodes CDR1 SNHLY and CDR2 FYNNEI. V lost 4 bases and J lost 5; bases outside the gene matches: 11. CDR3 length: 16 amino acids. The chain's CDR3 is CASSAAPRGGENIQYF. As DNA, the CDR3 is TGTGCCAGCAGTGCAGCCCCGAGAGGGGGCGAAAACATTCAGTACTTC. Together with reference TRBV2 and TRBJ2-4, the CDR3 gives the full variable domain: EPEVTQTPSHQVTQMGQEVILRCVPISNHLYFYWYRQILGQKVEFLVSFYNNEISEKSEIFDDQFSVERPDGSNFTLKIRSTKLEDSAMYFCASSAAPRGGENIQYFGAGTRLSVL.

The sample holds many counts of this clonotype. The chain uses TRBV7-2 and TRBJ1-5, with unresolved D. There are 15 residues in the CDR3. CDR1 and CDR2 from the germline V gene are SGHTA and FQGNSA. V was pared by 2 bases and J by 0 bases, with 8 bases between. CDR3 in amino acids: CASSLLDTSNQPQHF. CDR3 nucleotide sequence: TGTGCCAGCAGCTTATTAGACACTAGCAATCAGCCCCAGCATTTT.

Note on this clonotype: The junction and the germline gene differ at one end; a read error may be behind it. This chain connects TRBV27 to TRBJ1-2; D gene unclear. There are 14 residues in the CDR3. In germline, CDR1 is MNHEY, CDR2 SMNVEV (reference sequence). The CDR3 DNA reads TGTGCCAGCAGTTTACTGGGCTTGGGCTATGGCTGCACCTTC. It translates to CASSLLGLGYGCTF.

A remark on this clonotype: A much larger clone lies one base from this, so it may be a read error. The chain employs TRBV6-2 or TRBV6-3 and TRBJ1-1, with D tentatively TRBD1 (6 bases). Deletions cut 6 bases from V and 0 bases from J, with 14 bases between. The CDR3 loop spans 15 amino acids. The germline gives CDR1 MNHEY, CDR2 SVGEGT. CDR3 sequence: CASSPRTEMNTEAFF. CDR3 nucleotides: TGTGCCAGCAGCCCTCGGACAGAGATGAACACTGAAGCTTTCTTT.

A remark on this clonotype: A much bigger clone sits one base away, suggesting this may be a read error. The rearrangement uses TRBV4-3 and TRBJ1-2; weak D call: TRBD1 (6 bases). Trimming cost V 0 bases and J 8 bases, with 16 bases left between them. This CDR3 comprises 15 residues. Germline V CDR1 and CDR2: LGHNA, YSLEER. CDR3 bases: TGCGCCAGCAGCCAAGAGGTTGATAGGGGGATGGGCTACACCTTC. This sequence encodes CASSQEVDRGMGYTF.

This clonotype was seen a few times. The rearrangement links TRBV20-1 to TRBJ1-1, with TRBD1 matching 8 bases. The junction had 10 bases not matched to a gene; V was cut back by 6 bases and J by 4 bases. In germline, CDR1 is DFQATT, CDR2 SNEGSKA (reference sequence). CDR3 length equals 14 residues. CDR3 DNA sequence: TGCAGTGCCCGAGGGACAGGCTTGGGCACTGAAGCTTTCTTT. It is translated as CSARGTGLGTEAFF.

J is TRBJ2-3 and V is TRBV28; the match to TRBD2 covers 14 bases. Germline V gene data show CDR1 as MDHEN and CDR2 as SYDVKM. This CDR3 has 20 amino acids. After removal of 3 bases from V and 2 bases from J, the junction contained 13 bases not matched to a gene. CDR3 amino acids: CASSFSGLAGAEKDTDTQYF. In DNA, the CDR3 is TGTGCCAGCAGTTTCTCGGGACTAGCGGGAGCCGAAAAGGACACAGATACGCAGTATTTT.

Only a few counts were recorded for this clonotype. The chain couples TRBV6-6 to TRBJ2-6; D assignment may be TRBD1 or TRBD2 (5 bases each). Deletions cut 10 bases from V and 0 bases from J, with 16 bases between. The CDR3 is 16 amino acids. The germline V gene encodes CDR1 MNHNY and CDR2 SVGAGI (reference sequence). The CDR3 DNA follows: TGTGCCACCCTGGGACGGATGAACTCTGGGGCCAACGTCCTGACTTTC. As protein: CATLGRMNSGANVLTF.

For this clonotype: With a much larger clone just one base away, this may be a read error. This chain links TRBV6-5 with TRBJ1-1; the match to TRBD1 covers 8 bases. Trimming took 2 bases from V and 10 from J; bases not matched to a gene: 6. The germline CDR1 and CDR2 sequences are MNHEY and SVGAGI. The CDR3 totals 13 residues. The CDR3 loop reads CASSYRTGSAAFF. For the CDR3, the DNA is TGTGCCAGCAGTTACAGGACAGGGAGTGCAGCTTTCTTT.

The gene calls are TRBV5-6 and TRBJ2-3; D gene ambiguous. The CDR3 runs to 12 residues. Germline CDR1 is SGHDT and CDR2 is YYEEEE. Trimming stripped 5 bases from V and 2 bases from J, with 6 bases between. DNA of the CDR3: TGTGCCAGCAGGGTTTCCACAGATACGCAGTATTTT. Protein product: CASRVSTDTQYF.

Concerning this clonotype itself: A junction end diverges from the germline sequence, so it may reflect a read error. The chain couples TRBV19 to TRBJ2-7; no clear D. This CDR3 has 16 amino acids. The germline V gene encodes CDR1 LNHDA and CDR2 SQIVND (reference sequence). The CDR3 region has the DNA TGTGCCAGTAGTATCTCCCTCCACCCCCCCCCCGACGAGCCGTACTTC. Encoded protein: CASSISLHPPPDEPYF.

In its sample, this clonotype was seen a few times. The chain joins TRBV4-1 to TRBJ2-3, with D possibly matching TRBD1 (5 bases). CDR1 MGHRA and CDR2 YSYEKL come from the germline V gene. The CDR3 has 15 residues. The V gene lost 1 base and the J gene lost 3 bases, with 11 bases spanning the gap. Here the CDR3 DNA reads TGCGCCAGCAGCCAAGGGGCAGGGAATACAGATACGCAGTATTTT. This codes for CASSQGAGNTDTQYF.

This clonotype was detected many times. V and J are TRBV5-5 and TRBJ2-7, with D perhaps matching TRBD2 (5 bases). CDR1 and CDR2 (germline): SGHKS, YYEKEE (reference sequence). The V gene lost 3 bases and the J gene lost 2 bases, with 12 bases spanning the gap. CDR3 size: 14 residues. The CDR3 region is CASSWPDGTYEQYF. DNA for the CDR3: TGTGCCAGCAGCTGGCCGGACGGGACCTACGAGCAGTACTTC.

This clonotype occurred a few times. V and J are TRBV20-1 and TRBJ2-3; 9 bases align to TRBD2. V lost 2 bases to trimming and J lost 2 bases; unmatched junction nucleotides: 8. The CDR3 extends over 16 amino acids. Germline V CDR1 and CDR2: DFQATT, SNEGSKA (reference sequence). CDR3 loop: CSARLAGGGATDTQYF. Here the CDR3 DNA reads TGCAGTGCTAGATTGGCGGGCGGGGGGGCCACAGATACGCAGTATTTT.

For this clonotype: The junction and the germline gene differ at one end; a read error may be behind it. This chain links TRBV5-3 with TRBJ2-1; D not certain. Being an ORF, TRBV5-3 has a function that is uncertain. The length of the CDR3 is 16 residues. The CDR3 bases are TGTGCCAGCAGCTTGGTGGTGAGGCGCTCCTACAATGAGCAGTTGTTC. It yields the protein CASSLVVRRSYNEQLF.

The sample holds many counts of this clonotype. This chain links TRBV4-1 with TRBJ1-1, with 11 bases aligning to TRBD1. With V trimmed by 1 base and J by 3 bases, 10 bases remained unmatched. CDR3 length equals 18 residues. Per germline, CDR1 MGHRA and CDR2 YSYEKL. Here the CDR3 reads CASSQGSGTGGFYTEAFF. The CDR3 DNA reads as TGCGCCAGCAGCCAAGGTTCCGGGACAGGGGGATTTTACACTGAAGCTTTCTTT.

This clonotype came up many times. The V call is TRBV28, the J call TRBJ1-4; D uncertain. From germline, CDR1 is MDHEN and CDR2 SYDVKM. V was clipped by 8 bases and J by 4 bases, with 14 bases between them. The CDR3 spans 14 residues. CDR3 residues: CASGTWASNEKLFF. CDR3 nucleotides: TGTGCCAGCGGAACGTGGGCCAGTAATGAAAAACTGTTTTTT.